The clone carrying this T cell receptor beta chain was detected many times. V gave up 5 bases and J gave up 2 bases; unmatched junction bases: 5. CDR3 size: 15 residues. CDR1 and CDR2 (germline): MNHEY, SMNVEV (reference sequence). TCRdb itself ran the PCR reads through MiXCR, one entry per CDR3 protein. The table has 35,000 or so distinct CDR3 sequences, roughly 18% seen once. The sample comes from a study of molecular identifiers for immune sequencing clone quantification. The clonotype comes from a human donor in good health. Some libraries in this study had Jurkat cell RNA spiked in. This chain connects TRBV27 to TRBJ2-7, with TRBD1 matching 11 bases. Material for sequencing was naive CD8+ T cells from blood, with Jurkat cell RNA spiked in. The subset denotes: FACS-sorted CD8+CD4-CCR7+CD45RA+ naive T cells. The CDR3, as DNA: TGTGCCAGCAGTCTCGGGACAGGGGGTCCCTACGAGCAGTACTTC. Its protein product is CASSLGTGGPYEQYF.